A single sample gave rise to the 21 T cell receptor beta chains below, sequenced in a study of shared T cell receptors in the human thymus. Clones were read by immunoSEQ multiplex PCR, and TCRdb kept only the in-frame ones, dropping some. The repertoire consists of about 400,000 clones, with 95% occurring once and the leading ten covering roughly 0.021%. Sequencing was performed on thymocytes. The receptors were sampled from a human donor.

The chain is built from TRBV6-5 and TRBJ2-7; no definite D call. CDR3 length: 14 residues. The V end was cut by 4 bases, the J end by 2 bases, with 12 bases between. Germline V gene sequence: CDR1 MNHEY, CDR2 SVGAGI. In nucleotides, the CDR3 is TGTGCCAGCAGTTCTGGGGTGAGACCCTACGAGCAGTACTTC. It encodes CASSSGVRPYEQYF.

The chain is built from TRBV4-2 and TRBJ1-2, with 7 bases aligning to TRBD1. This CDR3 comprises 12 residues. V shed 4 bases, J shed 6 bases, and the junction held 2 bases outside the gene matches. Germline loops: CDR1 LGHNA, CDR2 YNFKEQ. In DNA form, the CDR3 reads TGTGCCAGCAGCCTAGACAGGGATGGCTACACCTTC. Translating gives CASSLDRDGYTF.

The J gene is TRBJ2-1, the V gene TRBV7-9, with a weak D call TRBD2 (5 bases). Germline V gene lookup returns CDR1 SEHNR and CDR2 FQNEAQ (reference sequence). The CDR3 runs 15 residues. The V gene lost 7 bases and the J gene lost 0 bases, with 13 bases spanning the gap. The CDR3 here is CASNQNGNSYNEQFF. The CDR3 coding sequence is TGTGCCAGCAACCAAAACGGGAACTCCTACAATGAGCAGTTCTTC.

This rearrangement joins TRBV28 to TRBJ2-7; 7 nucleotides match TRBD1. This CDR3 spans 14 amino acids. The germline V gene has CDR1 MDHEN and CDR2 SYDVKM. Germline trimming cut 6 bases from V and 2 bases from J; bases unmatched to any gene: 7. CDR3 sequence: CASRTGTVPYEQYF. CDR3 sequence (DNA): TGTGCCAGCAGAACCGGGACAGTTCCCTACGAGCAGTACTTC.

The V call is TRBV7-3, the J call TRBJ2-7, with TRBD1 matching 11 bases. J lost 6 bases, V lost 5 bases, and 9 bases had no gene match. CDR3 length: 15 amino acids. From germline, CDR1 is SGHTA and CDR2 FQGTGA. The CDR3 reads CASSPNRTGGFEQYF. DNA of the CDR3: TGTGCCAGCAGCCCAAACAGGACAGGGGGCTTCGAGCAGTACTTC.

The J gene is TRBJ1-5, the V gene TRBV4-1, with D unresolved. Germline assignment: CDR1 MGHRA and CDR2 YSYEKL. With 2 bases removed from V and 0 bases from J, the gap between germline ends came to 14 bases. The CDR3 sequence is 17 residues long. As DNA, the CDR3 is TGCGCCAGCAGCCAAACCGACCAAACATATAGCAATCAGCCCCAGCATTTT. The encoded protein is CASSQTDQTYSNQPQHF.

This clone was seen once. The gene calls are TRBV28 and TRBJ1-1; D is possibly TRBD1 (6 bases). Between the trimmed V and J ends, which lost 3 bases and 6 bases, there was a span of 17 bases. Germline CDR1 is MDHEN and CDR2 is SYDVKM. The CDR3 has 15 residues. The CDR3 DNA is TGTGCCAGCAGTTTTGTGGGGGGCGCTTTCTCTGAAGCTTTCTTT. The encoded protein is CASSFVGGAFSEAFF.

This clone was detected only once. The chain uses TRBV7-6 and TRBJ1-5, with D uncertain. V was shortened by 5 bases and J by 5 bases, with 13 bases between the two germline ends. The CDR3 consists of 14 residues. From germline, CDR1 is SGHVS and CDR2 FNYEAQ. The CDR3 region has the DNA TGTGCCAGCAGCCAGCGTGGACGGGATCAGCCCCAGCATTTT. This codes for CASSQRGRDQPQHF.

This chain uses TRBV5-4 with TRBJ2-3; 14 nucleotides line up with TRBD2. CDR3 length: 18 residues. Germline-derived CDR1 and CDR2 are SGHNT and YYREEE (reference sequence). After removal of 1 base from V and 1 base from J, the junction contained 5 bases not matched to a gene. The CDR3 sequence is CASSLTGTSGSGTDTQYF. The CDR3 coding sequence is TGTGCCAGCAGCTTGACTGGGACTAGCGGGAGCGGCACAGATACGCAGTATTTT.

In nucleotides, the CDR3 is TGCGCCAGCAGCCCGGAGTACCAGGGCTATGGCTACACCTTC. This codes for CASSPEYQGYGYTF. The chain carries TRBV4-1 and TRBJ1-2; possible D gene TRBD1, 5 bases. Germline CDR1 MGHRA, CDR2 YSYEKL. The CDR3 runs to 14 residues. The V and J ends lost 4 bases and 4 bases respectively, with 13 bases between them.

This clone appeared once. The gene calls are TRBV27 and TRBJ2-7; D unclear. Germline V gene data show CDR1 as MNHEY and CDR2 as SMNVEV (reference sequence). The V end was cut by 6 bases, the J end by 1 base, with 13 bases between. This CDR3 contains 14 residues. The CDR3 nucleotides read TGTGCCAGCAGAGCCCGGGTCCAGTCCTACGAGCAGTACTTC. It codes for CASRARVQSYEQYF.

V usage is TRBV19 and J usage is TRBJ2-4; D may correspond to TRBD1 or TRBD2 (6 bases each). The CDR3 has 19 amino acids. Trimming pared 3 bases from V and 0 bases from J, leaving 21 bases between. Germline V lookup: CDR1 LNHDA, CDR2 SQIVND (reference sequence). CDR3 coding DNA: TGTGCCAGTAGTATTTCCCCCTTCCGGGGGCCATTAGCCAAAAACATTCAGTACTTC. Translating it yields CASSISPFRGPLAKNIQYF.

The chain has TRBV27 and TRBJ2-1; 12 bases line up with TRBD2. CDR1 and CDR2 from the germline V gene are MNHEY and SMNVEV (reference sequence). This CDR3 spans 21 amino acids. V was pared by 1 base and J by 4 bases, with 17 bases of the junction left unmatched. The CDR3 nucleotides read TGTGCCAGCAGTTTATTAGCGGTCTGGGCTAGCGGGAGGGCCGGGTACAATGAGCAGTTCTTC. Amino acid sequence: CASSLLAVWASGRAGYNEQFF.

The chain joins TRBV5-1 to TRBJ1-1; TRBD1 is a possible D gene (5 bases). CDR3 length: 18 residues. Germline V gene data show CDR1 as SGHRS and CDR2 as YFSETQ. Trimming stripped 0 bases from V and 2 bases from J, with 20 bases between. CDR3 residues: CASSLVGPWGSYNTEAFF. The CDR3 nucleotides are TGCGCCAGCAGCTTGGTTGGCCCGTGGGGCAGCTACAACACTGAAGCTTTCTTT.

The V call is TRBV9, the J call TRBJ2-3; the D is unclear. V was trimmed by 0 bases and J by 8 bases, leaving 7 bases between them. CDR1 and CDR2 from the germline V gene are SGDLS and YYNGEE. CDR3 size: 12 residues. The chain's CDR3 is CASSVVSGTQYF. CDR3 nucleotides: TGTGCCAGCAGCGTAGTATCGGGTACGCAGTATTTT.

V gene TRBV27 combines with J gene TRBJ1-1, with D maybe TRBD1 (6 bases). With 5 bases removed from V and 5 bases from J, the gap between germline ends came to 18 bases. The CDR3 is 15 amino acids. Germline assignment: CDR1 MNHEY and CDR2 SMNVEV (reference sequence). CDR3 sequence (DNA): TGTGCCAGCAGTCTAGAAACAGGGAGGAGGACTGAAGCTTTCTTT. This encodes CASSLETGRRTEAFF.

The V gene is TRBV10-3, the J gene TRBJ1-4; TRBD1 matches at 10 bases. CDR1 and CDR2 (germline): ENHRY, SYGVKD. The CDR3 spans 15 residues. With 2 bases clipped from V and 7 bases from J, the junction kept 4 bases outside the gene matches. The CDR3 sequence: CAISEPGTGVEKLFF. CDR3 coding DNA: TGTGCCATCAGTGAGCCCGGGACAGGGGTTGAAAAACTGTTTTTT.

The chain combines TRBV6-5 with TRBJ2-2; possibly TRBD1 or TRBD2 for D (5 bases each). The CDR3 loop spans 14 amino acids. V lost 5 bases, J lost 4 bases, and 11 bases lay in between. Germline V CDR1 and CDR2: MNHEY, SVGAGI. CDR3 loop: CASSPGPLTGELFF. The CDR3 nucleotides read TGTGCCAGCAGTCCGGGACCCCTCACCGGGGAGCTGTTTTTT.

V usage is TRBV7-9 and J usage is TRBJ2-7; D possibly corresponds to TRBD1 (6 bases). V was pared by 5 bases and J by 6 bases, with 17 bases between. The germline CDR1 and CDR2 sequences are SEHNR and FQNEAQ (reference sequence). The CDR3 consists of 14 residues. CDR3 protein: CASSPHQGTGEQYF. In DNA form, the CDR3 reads TGTGCCAGCAGCCCCCACCAGGGGACGGGCGAGCAGTACTTC.

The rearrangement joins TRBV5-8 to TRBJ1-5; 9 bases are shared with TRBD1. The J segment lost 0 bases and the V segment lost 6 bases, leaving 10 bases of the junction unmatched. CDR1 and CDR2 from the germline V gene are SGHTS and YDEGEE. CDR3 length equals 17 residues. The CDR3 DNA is TGTGCCAGCACTCTACAGGGGGCGCGAATTAGCAATCAGCCCCAGCATTTT. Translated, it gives CASTLQGARISNQPQHF.

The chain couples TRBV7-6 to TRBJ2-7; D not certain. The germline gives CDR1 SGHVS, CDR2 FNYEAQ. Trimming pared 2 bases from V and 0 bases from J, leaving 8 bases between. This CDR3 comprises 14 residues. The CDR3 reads CASSLWAASYEQYF. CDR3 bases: TGTGCCAGCAGCTTATGGGCAGCCTCCTACGAGCAGTACTTC.